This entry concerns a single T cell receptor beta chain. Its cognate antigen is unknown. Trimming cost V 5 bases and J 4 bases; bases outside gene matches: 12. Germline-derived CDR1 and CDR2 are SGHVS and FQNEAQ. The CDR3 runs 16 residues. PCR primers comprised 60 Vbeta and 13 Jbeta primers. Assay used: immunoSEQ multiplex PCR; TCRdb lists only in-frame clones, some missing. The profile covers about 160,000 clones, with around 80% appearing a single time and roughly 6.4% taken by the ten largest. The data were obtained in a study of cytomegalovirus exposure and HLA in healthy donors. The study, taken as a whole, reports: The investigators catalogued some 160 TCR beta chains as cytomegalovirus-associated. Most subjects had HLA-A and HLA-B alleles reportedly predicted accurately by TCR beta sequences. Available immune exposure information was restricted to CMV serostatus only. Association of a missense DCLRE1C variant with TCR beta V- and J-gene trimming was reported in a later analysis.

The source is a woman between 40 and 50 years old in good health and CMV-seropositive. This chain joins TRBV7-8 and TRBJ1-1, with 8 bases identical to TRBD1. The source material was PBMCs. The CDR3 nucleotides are TGTGCCAGCAGCCCGACAGGGGTTCTTGTAAGCACTGAAGCTTTCTTT. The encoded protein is CASSPTGVLVSTEAFF.